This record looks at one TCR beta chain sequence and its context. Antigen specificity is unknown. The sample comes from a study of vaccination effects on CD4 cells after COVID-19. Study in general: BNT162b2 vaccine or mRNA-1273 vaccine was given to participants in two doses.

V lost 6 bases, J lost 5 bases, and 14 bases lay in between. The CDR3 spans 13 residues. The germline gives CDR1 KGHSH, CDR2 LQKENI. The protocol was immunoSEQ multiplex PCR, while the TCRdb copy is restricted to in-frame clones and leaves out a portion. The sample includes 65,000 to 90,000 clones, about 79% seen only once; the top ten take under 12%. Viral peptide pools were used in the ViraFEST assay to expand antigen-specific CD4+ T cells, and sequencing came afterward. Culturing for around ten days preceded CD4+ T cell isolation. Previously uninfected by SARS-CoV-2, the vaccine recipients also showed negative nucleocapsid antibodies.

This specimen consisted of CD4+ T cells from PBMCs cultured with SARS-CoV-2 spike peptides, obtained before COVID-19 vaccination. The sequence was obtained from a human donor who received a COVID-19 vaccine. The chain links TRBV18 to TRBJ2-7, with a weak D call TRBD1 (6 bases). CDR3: CASSTGFLNEQYV. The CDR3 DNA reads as TGTGCCAGCTCCACAGGGTTCCTCAACGAGCAGTACGTC.